These 13 T cell receptor beta chains originate from one sample sequenced in a study of blood T cell repertoires in COVID-19. This table comes from immunoSEQ multiplex PCR, and its TCRdb copy is limited to in-frame clones, with some not included. The sample shows a few hundred thousand clones, roughly four fifths of them seen only once. The material sequenced was PBMCs or T cells enriched from blood (not recorded which). These receptors originate from a man aged 45-60 years who had recovered from COVID-19.

The chain has TRBV3-1 (or the pseudogene TRBV3-2) and TRBJ1-3; D remains ambiguous. CDR1 and CDR2 from the germline V gene are LGHDT and YNNKEL (reference sequence). The CDR3 totals 15 residues. V shed 4 bases and J shed 2 bases, with 12 bases lying between them. The CDR3 sequence: CASSPGKHTGNTIYF. The CDR3 region has the DNA TGTGCCAGCAGCCCGGGGAAGCACACTGGAAACACCATATATTTT.

The chain links TRBV11-2 to TRBJ2-3; possible D gene TRBD2, 5 bases. The CDR3 totals 16 residues. Germline-derived CDR1 and CDR2 are SGHAT and FQNNGV. The V gene lost 6 bases and the J gene lost 6 bases, with 22 bases spanning the gap. The chain's CDR3 is CASRKSSSFVGDTQYF. The CDR3 coding sequence is TGTGCCAGCAGGAAATCCTCTAGCTTTGTGGGCGATACGCAGTATTTT. Full variable domain (remainder filled in from reference TRBV11-2 and TRBJ2-3): EAGVAQSPRYKIIEKRQSVAFWCNPISGHATLYWYQQILGQGPKLLIQFQNNGVVDDSQLPKDRFSAERLKGVDSTLKIQPAKLEDSAVYLCASRKSSSFVGDTQYFGPGTRLTVL.

The chain is built from TRBV12-5 and TRBJ2-5; the D gene is possibly TRBD2 (6 bases). Trimming removed 5 bases from V and 7 bases from J, with 17 bases in between. The CDR3 has 14 amino acids. Germline V CDR1 and CDR2: LGHNT, FRNRAP. The CDR3 region is CASGLDPPGGTQYF. The DNA for the CDR3 is TGTGCTAGTGGTCTTGACCCTCCCGGGGGGACCCAGTACTTC.

This clone was recorded a few times. This sequence joins TRBV4-2 and TRBJ1-4; 8 positions agree with TRBD1. The CDR3 sequence is 15 residues long. Trimming removed 4 bases from V and 3 bases from J; junction bases left unmatched: 4. Per germline, CDR1 LGHNA and CDR2 YNFKEQ. CDR3 sequence reads: CASSPRTGSNEKLFF. The CDR3 DNA sequence: TGTGCCAGCAGCCCCCGGACAGGGTCTAATGAAAAACTGTTTTTT.

The chain has TRBV5-6 and TRBJ2-2; TRBD1 aligns across 8 bases. V was clipped by 0 bases and J by 0 bases; unmatched bases: 4. In germline, CDR1 is SGHDT, CDR2 YYEEEE. The CDR3 consists of 17 residues. The CDR3 DNA reads as TGTGCCAGCAGCTTGGATAGGACAGGGACGAACACCGGGGAGCTGTTTTTT. Amino acids: CASSLDRTGTNTGELFF.

This chain links TRBV9 with TRBJ1-2; no clear D. The CDR3 is made up of 15 amino acids. Trimming pared 1 base from V and 0 bases from J, leaving 10 bases between. Germline V gives CDR1 SGDLS, CDR2 YYNGEE. The CDR3 is CASSVSPQANYGYTF. The CDR3, as DNA: TGTGCCAGCAGCGTAAGCCCCCAAGCTAACTATGGCTACACCTTC. Combining the CDR3 with reference TRBV9 and TRBJ1-2 gives the whole variable domain DSGVTQTPKHLITATGQRVTLRCSPRSGDLSVYWYQQSLDQGLQFLIQYYNGEERAKGNILERFSAQQFPDLHSELNLSSLELGDSALYFCASSVSPQANYGYTFGSGTRLTVV.

The rearrangement links TRBV5-4 to TRBJ2-2; no definite D call. The CDR3 runs to 15 residues. V lost 4 bases and J lost 1, with 11 bases in between. In germline, CDR1 is SGHNT, CDR2 YYREEE (reference sequence). CDR3 DNA sequence: TGTGCCAGCAGCCCATCTCTAGGGAACACCGGGGAGCTGTTTTTT. It encodes CASSPSLGNTGELFF.

A few counts support this clone. The chain carries TRBV9 and TRBJ1-3; D gene uncertain. The CDR3 totals 13 residues. CDR1 SGDLS and CDR2 YYNGEE come from the germline V gene. Between the trimmed V and J ends, which lost 2 bases and 4 bases, there was a span of 7 bases. The CDR3 region is CASSVFSGNTIYF. The CDR3 DNA is TGTGCCAGCAGCGTGTTTTCGGGAAACACCATATATTTT.

The chain couples TRBV5-6 to TRBJ2-7; 8 bases align to TRBD1. Germline assignment: CDR1 SGHDT and CDR2 YYEEEE. The CDR3 is made up of 17 amino acids. Germline trimming cut 4 bases from V and 6 bases from J; bases unmatched to any gene: 18. This chain's CDR3 is CASSARHGQGVLGEQYF. The CDR3 DNA reads as TGTGCCAGCAGCGCGCGCCACGGACAGGGAGTGTTGGGCGAGCAGTACTTC. The whole variable domain, filled in from reference TRBV5-6 and TRBJ2-7, reads DAGVTQSPTHLIKTRGQQVTLRCSPKSGHDTVSWYQQALGQGPQFIFQYYEEEERQRGNFPDRFSGHQFPNYSSELNVNALLLGDSALYLCASSARHGQGVLGEQYFGPGTRLTVT.

This clone was seen a few times. The chain combines TRBV19 with TRBJ1-2, with TRBD1 matching 7 bases. With V trimmed by 6 bases and J by 3 bases, 10 bases remained unmatched. Germline-derived CDR1 and CDR2 are LNHDA and SQIVND (reference sequence). The CDR3 has 15 amino acids. The CDR3, as DNA: TGTGCCAGTAGCCCTTACAGGGGAAGTGACTATGGCTACACCTTC. Protein sequence: CASSPYRGSDYGYTF.

CDR3 DNA sequence: TGTGCCAGCAGCTTCAAACTCGGGACCTACGAGCAGTACTTC. It yields the protein CASSFKLGTYEQYF. The rearrangement uses TRBV7-2 and TRBJ2-7; D possibly corresponds to TRBD2 (5 bases). V shed 3 bases and J shed 2 bases, with 11 bases lying between them. The CDR3 spans 14 residues. Germline V gives CDR1 SGHTA, CDR2 FQGNSA.

The chain recombines TRBV6-5 with TRBJ2-2; 7 nucleotides line up with TRBD2. The CDR3 covers 16 residues. The V gene end was trimmed by 2 bases and the J gene end by 5 bases; junction bases not matched to a gene: 8. Germline values: CDR1 MNHEY, CDR2 SVGAGI. In DNA, the CDR3 is TGTGCCAGCAGTTACGGGTCGGGAGGAGGGACCGGGGAGCTGTTTTTT. As protein: CASSYGSGGGTGELFF.

V is TRBV3-1 (or the pseudogene TRBV3-2) and J is TRBJ2-2; 9 nucleotides agree with TRBD1. CDR1 and CDR2 (germline): LGHDT, YNNKEL (reference sequence). The CDR3 loop spans 16 amino acids. With 5 bases clipped from V and 3 bases from J, the junction kept 7 bases outside the gene matches. The CDR3 reads CASSDTGTGYTGELFF. The CDR3, as DNA: TGTGCCAGCAGCGATACCGGGACAGGGTACACCGGGGAGCTGTTTTTT.